This note documents a single T cell receptor beta chain sequence. Its antigen is still unknown. The data are from a study of T cell responses to AZD1222 COVID-19 vaccine. General observations from the study: The study sampled repertoires only after the peak T cell response. Clonal diversity may have been underestimated, and the donors were mostly white British, with more females than males. The span of vaccine-associated CD4 TCRs extended across spike, with dominance at 160-218 and 743-854.

The method was immunoSEQ multiplex PCR; TCRdb's version includes in-frame clones alone and lacks a portion of them. The table records under 130,000 clones, about 94% of them present only once. Sequencing used peripheral blood, obtained on day 0 of AZD1222 vaccination. The origin of this receptor is an adult in good health.

CDR3 protein: CASSLPQPREAFF. Here the CDR3 DNA reads TGTGCCAGCAGCTTACCCCAACCCCGGGAAGCTTTCTTT. V gene TRBV7-7 combines with J gene TRBJ1-1; D is unclear. The CDR3 has 13 residues. Germline lookup yields CDR1 SSHAT and CDR2 FNYEAQ (reference sequence). Trimming stripped 2 bases from V and 8 bases from J, with 12 bases between.